Each of the 27 T cell receptor beta chains below was sequenced from the same sample in a study of regulatory T cells in long-lasting Graves disease (dated by TCRdb to about 2021). The library was made by multiplex PCR. TCRdb lists the instrument as Illumina HiSeq 4000. CDR3 regions were amplified by Arm-PCR with iRepertoire HTBI primers to construct TCR beta libraries. In-frame beta chains were kept once TCRdb had trimmed the public reads at Q25 with fastp and called clones with MiXCR. Rows are combined by CDR3 protein, so each entry shows the most common genes and DNA. The sample contains hundreds of thousands of distinct CDR3 sequences, about 15% of them found a single time. About 12% of the sample is taken by the ten largest. The sample's time point label is to be understood as: newly diagnosed GD, antithyroid drugs for less than 3 months. For both TCR sequencing and RNA sequencing, RNA was extracted from PBMCs in TRIzol.

In addition, the sample was reused for a study of T cells in Graves' hyperthyroidism and ophthalmopathy.

Sequences were derived from peripheral blood mononuclear cells (PBMCs), sampled at new diagnosis, from a patient treated with antithyroid drugs. The receptors come from a man aged 18-30 years with Graves disease. Donor details come from another sample of the same person, matched by shared clones.

At least ten counts were recorded for this clonotype. The genes are TRBV19 and TRBJ1-1; no clear D. Trimming took off 3 bases at V and 0 bases at J, with 5 bases between the two ends. Germline V lookup: CDR1 LNHDA, CDR2 SQIVND (reference sequence). The CDR3 is made up of 13 amino acids. The CDR3 DNA sequence: TGTGCCAGTAGTATGTGGATGAACACTGAAGCTTTCTTT. Translation: CASSMWMNTEAFF.

There are a few counts of this clonotype. This chain connects TRBV19 to TRBJ2-5, with D perhaps TRBD1 or TRBD2 (5 bases each). The CDR3 consists of 13 residues. V lost 9 bases, J lost 1 base, and 12 bases lay in between. Germline assignment: CDR1 LNHDA and CDR2 SQIVND (reference sequence). CDR3 protein: CASQRGPQETQYF. The DNA for the CDR3 is TGTGCCAGCCAACGGGGACCCCAAGAGACCCAGTACTTC.

The gene calls are TRBV24-1 and TRBJ2-1; D not certain. V was shortened by 5 bases and J by 5 bases, with 9 bases between the two germline ends. This CDR3 spans 13 amino acids. Per germline, CDR1 KGHDR and CDR2 SFDVKD. CDR3 coding DNA: TGTGCCACCAGTGTTCCCGGCAACAATGAGCAGTTCTTC. Protein sequence: CATSVPGNNEQFF.

This rearrangement joins TRBV7-3 to TRBJ2-1; the match to TRBD2 covers 8 bases. CDR1 SGHTA and CDR2 FQGTGA come from the germline V gene. The CDR3 spans 15 residues. The V gene end was trimmed by 2 bases and the J gene end by 2 bases; junction bases not matched to a gene: 2. The DNA for the CDR3 is TGTGCCAGCAGCTTACGCGGGAGGACCTACAATGAGCAGTTCTTC. Amino acid sequence: CASSLRGRTYNEQFF.

This clonotype showed up many times. The chain joins TRBV7-2 to TRBJ2-1; the D gene is possibly TRBD1 (5 bases). This CDR3 has 14 residues. The germline V gene encodes CDR1 SGHTA and CDR2 FQGNSA. V lost 5 bases to trimming and J lost 4 bases, with 12 bases between them. The CDR3 protein is CASSPIRVYNEQFF. The CDR3 nucleotides read TGTGCCAGCAGCCCAATCAGGGTTTACAATGAGCAGTTCTTC.

The gene calls are TRBV5-5 and TRBJ2-4; D is uncertain. The CDR3 is made up of 15 amino acids. Trimming left V 3 bases short and J 2 bases short, with 12 bases between. The germline gives CDR1 SGHKS, CDR2 YYEKEE (reference sequence). CDR3: CASSSLVDSKNIQYF. DNA of the CDR3: TGTGCCAGCAGCTCGTTAGTAGACTCCAAAAACATTCAGTACTTC.

The table lists this clonotype with a few counts. The gene calls are TRBV20-1 and TRBJ1-5; D is unresolved. Trimming pared 0 bases from V and 1 base from J, leaving 10 bases between. The CDR3 extends over 15 amino acids. Germline V gives CDR1 DFQATT, CDR2 SNEGSKA (reference sequence). The CDR3 loop is CSARDLGRSNQPQHF. The CDR3, as DNA: TGCAGTGCTAGAGATTTGGGCAGAAGCAATCAGCCCCAGCATTTT.

This clonotype came up many times. The gene calls are TRBV12-3 or TRBV12-4 and TRBJ2-7; D may be TRBD1 or TRBD2 (5 bases each). V lost 3 bases to trimming and J lost 2 bases, with 14 bases between them. The CDR3 is made up of 15 amino acids. The CDR3 sequence: CASSLGTLEAYEQYF. The CDR3 DNA reads TGTGCCAGCAGTTTGGGGACCTTGGAGGCCTACGAGCAGTACTTC.

The chain is built from TRBV11-2 and TRBJ2-1; no definite D call. The germline V gene encodes CDR1 SGHAT and CDR2 FQNNGV. V lost 3 bases to trimming and J lost 0 bases, with 6 bases between them. The CDR3 totals 14 residues. The CDR3 nucleotides read TGTGCCAGCAGCTTGGTGGACTCCTACAATGAGCAGTTCTTC. It encodes CASSLVDSYNEQFF.

In this sample, this clonotype turned up many times. The chain is built from TRBV7-2 and TRBJ2-3; D is ambiguous. V gave up 5 bases and J gave up 2 bases, with 11 bases separating them. The CDR3 contains 14 residues. Germline V gives CDR1 SGHTA, CDR2 FQGNSA. CDR3 region: CASSPAVTTDTQYF. DNA for the CDR3: TGTGCCAGCAGCCCAGCCGTTACCACAGATACGCAGTATTTT.

This clonotype has a count of ten or more. The chain couples TRBV20-1 to TRBJ2-7; D may be TRBD1 (5 bases). Looked up from germline, CDR1 is DFQATT and CDR2 is SNEGSKA (reference sequence). The CDR3 runs to 14 residues. V gave up 3 bases and J gave up 7 bases, with 19 bases separating them. CDR3 region: CSASNPQGMLEQYF. Here the CDR3 DNA reads TGCAGTGCTAGTAACCCCCAGGGAATGTTAGAGCAGTACTTC.

This clonotype has a handful of counts. V is TRBV7-8 and J is TRBJ1-4; D might be TRBD1 (5 bases). V was cut by 1 base and J by 1 base, with 7 bases left in between. Germline lookup yields CDR1 SGHVS and CDR2 FQNEAQ. This CDR3 is built from 15 residues. This chain's CDR3 is CASSLGGITNEKLFF. CDR3 coding DNA: TGTGCCAGCAGCTTAGGGGGGATAACTAATGAAAAACTGTTTTTT.

This clonotype has a count of ten or more. The chain has TRBV24-1 and TRBJ1-2; unclear D gene. The V end was cut by 3 bases, the J end by 4 bases, with 8 bases between. The CDR3 sequence is 13 residues long. CDR1 KGHDR and CDR2 SFDVKD come from the germline V gene. The CDR3 loop is CATSDTELYGYTF. In DNA, the CDR3 is TGTGCCACCAGTGATACAGAGCTCTATGGCTACACCTTC.

The table lists this clonotype with a few counts. A much larger clonotype is one base distant, so this may be a read error. CDR3 in amino acids: CASSEGQRNTEAFF. The CDR3, as DNA: TGTGCCAGCAGTGAGGGACAGAGGAACACTGAAGCTTTCTTT. V usage is TRBV6-1 and J usage is TRBJ1-1, with 7 nucleotides matching TRBD1. Germline V gene sequence: CDR1 MNHNS, CDR2 SASEGT. Trimming removed 3 bases from V and 1 base from J; junction bases left unmatched: 2. The CDR3 has 14 residues.

This clonotype was counted ten times or more. CDR3 sequence (DNA): TGTGCCAGCAGTTTGTCGCGGGTCTTCTCCTACGAGCAGTACTTC. As protein: CASSLSRVFSYEQYF. The chain carries TRBV28 and TRBJ2-7, with D tentatively TRBD2 (5 bases). This CDR3 has 15 residues. The V gene lost 3 bases and the J gene lost 0 bases, with 12 bases spanning the gap. Germline V gene data show CDR1 as MDHEN and CDR2 as SYDVKM.

This clonotype was observed many times. The chain uses TRBV27 and TRBJ2-4; 11 bases line up with TRBD2. Germline CDR1 is MNHEY and CDR2 is SMNVEV (reference sequence). V trimming: 7 bases; J trimming: 5 bases; junction bases outside the gene matches: 13. The CDR3 totals 17 residues. Written as DNA, the CDR3 is TGTGCCAGCAAAGACCATCGGACTAGCGGGCGAGAAAACATTCAGTACTTC. This sequence encodes CASKDHRTSGRENIQYF.

This clonotype showed up just a few times. This chain connects TRBV9 to TRBJ2-1, with TRBD2 matching 7 bases. Germline CDR1 SGDLS, CDR2 YYNGEE. The junction had 6 bases not matched to a gene; V was cut back by 3 bases and J by 0 bases. This CDR3 spans 16 amino acids. The DNA for the CDR3 is TGTGCCAGCAGCGGCGCTAGCGGCAGCTCCTACAATGAGCAGTTCTTC. Protein product: CASSGASGSSYNEQFF.

In this sample, this clonotype turned up many times. The chain recombines TRBV6-1 with TRBJ2-1; 8 bases match TRBD1. There are 17 residues in the CDR3. In germline, CDR1 is MNHNS, CDR2 SASEGT. Unmatched junction bases numbered 16, after V lost 10 bases and J lost 2 bases. CDR3: CAKRQGRGKGTYNEQFF. The CDR3 DNA is TGTGCCAAGAGACAGGGGCGCGGGAAGGGGACCTACAATGAGCAGTTCTTC.

This clonotype has at least ten counts. The genes are TRBV6-5 and TRBJ1-2, with D hard to call. Between the trimmed V and J ends, which lost 2 bases and 0 bases, there was a span of 7 bases. The CDR3 has 14 amino acids. The germline gives CDR1 MNHEY, CDR2 SVGAGI. The CDR3 DNA reads as TGTGCCAGCAGTTACGGACGGGCTAACTATGGCTACACCTTC. This codes for CASSYGRANYGYTF.

On this clonotype: This may come from a read error, since a much larger clone is one base off. V gene TRBV12-3 or TRBV12-4 combines with J gene TRBJ2-1; TRBD2 is a possible D gene (5 bases). CDR3 length: 15 residues. Deletions cut 5 bases from V and 10 bases from J, with 21 bases between. The CDR3 bases are TGTGCCAGCAGTCCCTCCCGGAGGTTCGACTACGAGCAGTTCTTC. This encodes CASSPSRRFDYEQFF.

This clonotype was detected a few times. The chain is built from TRBV9 and TRBJ2-7; TRBD1 agrees at 7 bases. CDR3 length: 15 residues. Germline lookup yields CDR1 SGDLS and CDR2 YYNGEE. The V gene end was trimmed by 0 bases and the J gene end by 3 bases; junction bases not matched to a gene: 6. Written as DNA, the CDR3 is TGTGCCAGCAGCGTAGTGGACAGGCCTAACTACGAGCAGTACTTC. Translation: CASSVVDRPNYEQYF.

There are a few counts of this clonotype. The chain carries TRBV20-1 and TRBJ1-5; the D is unclear. The germline CDR1 and CDR2 sequences are DFQATT and SNEGSKA (reference sequence). The ends were cut back, 3 bases at V and 3 bases at J, with 9 bases in the middle. The length of the CDR3 is 13 residues. This CDR3 is CSARNDPNQPQHF. The CDR3 coding sequence is TGCAGTGCTAGGAATGATCCCAATCAGCCCCAGCATTTT.

This clonotype was seen many times. The junction departs from germline at one end; a sequencing error may be responsible. In DNA form, the CDR3 reads TGCGCCAGCAGGGTGGGGTCCTCCAACGAGCAGTACTTC. It encodes CASRVGSSNEQYF. The chain combines TRBV10-2 with TRBJ2-7; D unclear. CDR1 is WSHSY and CDR2 is SAAADI in the germline V gene. The CDR3 has 13 amino acids.

The chain carries TRBV20-1 and TRBJ1-1; 8 bases align to TRBD1. Trimming at V came to 5 bases and at J to 1 base, leaving 12 bases not matched to a gene. Germline CDR1 and CDR2: DFQATT and SNEGSKA (reference sequence). There are 16 residues in the CDR3. In nucleotides, the CDR3 is TGCAGTGCTGAGCAGGGGGCCCAAAAACAGAACACTGAAGCTTTCTTT. Its protein product is CSAEQGAQKQNTEAFF.

This clonotype was recorded many times. The chain is built from TRBV11-2 and TRBJ2-1; no definite D call. Germline V gene data show CDR1 as SGHAT and CDR2 as FQNNGV. V lost 1 base and J 8 bases, leaving 12 bases between the germline ends. The CDR3 length is 14 residues. CDR3 residues: CASSLVISFDEQFF. Written as DNA, the CDR3 is TGTGCCAGCAGCTTAGTGATTAGTTTCGATGAGCAGTTCTTC.

The J gene is TRBJ2-4, the V gene TRBV9; 7 nucleotides align to TRBD2. The CDR3 totals 13 residues. Germline lookup yields CDR1 SGDLS and CDR2 YYNGEE. Losses at the gene ends were 7 bases for V and 4 bases for J; bases not matched to a gene: 5. The CDR3 coding sequence is TGTGCCAGCGCGGGTAGCGGGAAAAACATTCAGTACTTC. Encoded protein: CASAGSGKNIQYF.

Many counts were recorded for this clonotype. The rearrangement uses TRBV11-2 and TRBJ1-1; the D gene is possibly TRBD1 (6 bases). Between the trimmed V and J ends, which lost 0 bases and 14 bases, there was a span of 13 bases. Germline CDR1 reads SGHAT; CDR2 reads FQNNGV. The CDR3 length is 12 residues. Written as DNA, the CDR3 is TGTGCCAGCAGCTTAGATCGCAGGGGCTGGTTCTTT. Its protein is CASSLDRRGWFF.